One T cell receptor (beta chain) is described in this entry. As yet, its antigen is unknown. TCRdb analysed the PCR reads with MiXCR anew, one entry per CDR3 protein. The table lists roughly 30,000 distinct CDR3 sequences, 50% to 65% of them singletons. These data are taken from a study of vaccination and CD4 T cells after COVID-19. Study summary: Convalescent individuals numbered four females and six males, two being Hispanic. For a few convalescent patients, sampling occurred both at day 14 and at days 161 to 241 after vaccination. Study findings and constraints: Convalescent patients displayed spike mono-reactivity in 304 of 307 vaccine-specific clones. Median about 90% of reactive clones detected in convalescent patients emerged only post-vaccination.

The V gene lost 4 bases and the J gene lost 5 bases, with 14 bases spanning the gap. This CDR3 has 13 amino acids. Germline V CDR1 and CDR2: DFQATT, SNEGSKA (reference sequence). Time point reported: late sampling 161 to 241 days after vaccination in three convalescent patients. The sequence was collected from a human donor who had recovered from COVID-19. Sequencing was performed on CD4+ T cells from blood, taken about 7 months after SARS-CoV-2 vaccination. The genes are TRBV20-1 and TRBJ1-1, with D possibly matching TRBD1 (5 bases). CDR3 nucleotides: TGCAGTGCTACGGGGGGGAGCGGAACTGAAGCTTTCTTT. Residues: CSATGGSGTEAFF.